A single sample is the source of the 2 T cell receptor beta chains below, sequenced in a study of response to subunit inactivated influenza vaccine. TCRdb processed the RT-PCR reads anew with MiXCR; each CDR3 protein has one entry. The sample gives 650,000 to 700,000 distinct CDR3 sequences, 15% to 19% of which show up once; more than 9% is in the top ten. The material sequenced was PBMCs from blood, taken 11 to 12 days after vaccination. The origin of the receptors is a man aged 45-60 years who received an inactivated influenza vaccine.

The chain carries TRBV10-3 and TRBJ2-1, with 7 bases fitting TRBD1. CDR1 and CDR2 from the germline V gene are ENHRY and SYGVKD. V lost 11 bases to trimming and J lost 6 bases; unmatched junction nucleotides: 10. There are 13 residues in the CDR3. The CDR3 loop reads CAASYDRANEQFF. The CDR3 DNA is TGTGCCGCAAGCTATGACAGGGCCAATGAGCAGTTCTTC.

This chain links TRBV3-1 with TRBJ1-2; the D gene is possibly TRBD1 (5 bases). The CDR3 spans 18 residues. Germline CDR1 reads LGHDT; CDR2 reads YNNKEL (reference sequence). The ends were cut back, 3 bases at V and 4 bases at J, with 24 bases in the middle. This chain's CDR3 is CASSQGMGDFREIYGYTF. DNA of the CDR3: TGTGCCAGCAGCCAGGGGATGGGGGATTTCCGAGAAATCTATGGCTACACCTTC.